The text below deals with one T cell receptor (beta chain). This receptor's antigen is unknown. Per-base qualities were not stored, and no clone one base away is much larger. Each collaborating institution followed its own protocols to collect whole blood in K2EDTA tubes. Collaborator samples were shipped for TCRbeta analysis as frozen whole blood, isolated PBMCs, or DNA extracted from either sample type. These data originate in a study of blood T cell repertoires in COVID-19 (TCRdb year 2020). Study-level background: The collaborator samples originated in the United States, Italy and Spain and spanned the acute and convalescent phases of COVID-19. The prospective study material was composed of cDNA or gDNA derived from T cells, B-cell-depleted T cells, or PBMCs. The dataset comprised deeply sampled blood TCRbeta repertoires from subjects exposed to, actively infected with, or recovered from COVID-19. The repertoires were made available in a free public database intended to serve as a resource for research on the immune response to SARS-CoV-2. The samples were drawn from the first 160 participants of the ongoing ImmuneRACE study and from more than 1,000 subjects provided by 6 global collaborators. Nearly every sample came with metadata listing a de-identified subject ID, COVID-19 status, age in years and sex. HLA class I and class II types, where available, came from metadata supplied by the sample provider rather than from assay-based typing. General findings and caveats noted by the study authors: The amount of clinical and demographic metadata varied by source and participant and was provided uncurated.

TCRbeta CDR3 regions were amplified from genomic DNA by means of the immunoSEQ Assay, a bias-controlled multiplex PCR. Per the authors' processing: The number of nucleated cells in each sample was estimated by amplification of reference gene primers within the assay. To quantify the absolute abundance of each unique TCRbeta CDR3 rearrangement, sequence reads were collapsed and filtered. Productive Simpson clonality was computed per sample as the square root of Simpson's diversity index over productive rearrangements. TCRdb mirrors the immuneACCESS table, restricted to in-frame sequences. Some clones are absent from its copies; in checked studies, under half trace to an unresolved V gene, and the reason for the others is unknown. V, J and clone size reflect that table, while D and trimming were determined from the DNA. The sample table lists around 93,000 clones, 77% of them with a count of one. The ten top clones hold approximately 9.3% of the sample.

Sequences KGHDR (CDR1) and SFDVKD (CDR2) are obtained from the germline V gene. V is cut by 5 bases and J by 0 bases, and the space between the germline ends is 10 bases. Taken from cysteine to phenylalanine, the CDR3 has 15 residues. Only the CDR3 DNA stays, 45 bases, in frame from base 1. This receptor was obtained from an elderly woman with acute or convalescent COVID-19. Recombination linked TRBV24-1 to TRBJ1-5; the D gene lacks a confident call. Sequenced input: peripheral blood. The CDR3 has the sequence CATSASDYSNQPQHF. The DNA sequence reads TGTGCCACCAGTGCCAGCGATTATAGCAATCAGCCCCAGCATTTT.